This entry lists 10 T cell receptor beta chains sequenced from one sample in a study of T cell responses to AZD1222 COVID-19 vaccine. The method was immunoSEQ multiplex PCR; TCRdb's version includes in-frame clones alone and lacks a portion of them. The table records 140,000 or so clones, 92% of them present only once. The sample in question was peripheral blood, obtained on day 0 of AZD1222 vaccination. The receptors stem from an adult in good health.

The DNA of the CDR3 is TGTGCCAGCAGCTTGGTGGTTATACCGGACACTGAAGCTTTCTTT. It specifies CASSLVVIPDTEAFF. J is TRBJ1-1 and V is TRBV5-5; D gene ambiguous. V was clipped by 0 bases and J by 3 bases, with 12 bases between them. This CDR3 has 15 residues. Germline CDR1 is SGHKS and CDR2 is YYEKEE (reference sequence).

The chain carries TRBV30 and TRBJ1-4, with 7 bases matching TRBD1. Germline V gene data show CDR1 as GTSNPN and CDR2 as SVGIG (reference sequence). This CDR3 is 15 amino acids long. V lost 4 bases to trimming and J lost 6 bases; unmatched junction nucleotides: 11. The CDR3 reads CAWTPKGGPHEKLFF. The DNA of the CDR3 is TGTGCCTGGACCCCAAAAGGGGGCCCTCATGAAAAACTGTTTTTT.

J is TRBJ1-4 and V is TRBV7-8; maybe TRBD1 (5 bases). Germline CDR1 reads SGHVS; CDR2 reads FQNEAQ. Trimming shortened V by 5 bases and J by 7 bases, and 11 bases separated the two germline ends. The CDR3 spans 13 residues. The CDR3, as DNA: TGTGCCAGCAGCCCCGGGGGGAGTGAAAAACTGTTTTTT. Translated: CASSPGGSEKLFF.

This sequence joins TRBV7-9 and TRBJ1-4; D is uncertain. The germline V gene encodes CDR1 SEHNR and CDR2 FQNEAQ (reference sequence). The CDR3 extends over 14 amino acids. Deletions cut 1 base from V and 10 bases from J, with 13 bases between. DNA for the CDR3: TGTGCCAGCAGCTTAGGGGGAGCCCCCATAAAACTGTTTTTT. This codes for CASSLGGAPIKLFF.

Written as DNA, the CDR3 is TGTGCCAGCAGTTACACAGGGGGCCGCACCTACGAGCAGTACTTC. Protein: CASSYTGGRTYEQYF. The gene calls are TRBV5-6 and TRBJ2-7; the match to TRBD1 covers 9 bases. CDR3 length: 15 residues. V was pared by 5 bases and J by 2 bases, with 8 bases of the junction left unmatched. From germline, CDR1 is SGHDT and CDR2 YYEEEE.

The chain combines TRBV10-3 with TRBJ2-5; 8 bases map to TRBD1. The CDR3 is made up of 15 amino acids. CDR1 and CDR2 (germline): ENHRY, SYGVKD. Trimming cost V 3 bases and J 1 base; bases outside gene matches: 4. The CDR3 is CAISDTTGVQETQYF. As DNA, the CDR3 is TGTGCCATCAGTGATACGACAGGGGTCCAAGAGACCCAGTACTTC.

CDR3 coding DNA: TGTGCCAGCAGCCCTTGGACAGGATTTAATGAAAAACTGTTTTTT. Translating gives CASSPWTGFNEKLFF. The chain joins TRBV7-2 to TRBJ1-4; 7 bases line up with TRBD1. Per germline, CDR1 SGHTA and CDR2 FQGNSA. The CDR3 contains 15 residues. Unmatched junction bases numbered 7, after V lost 5 bases and J lost 4 bases. Complete variable domain (other parts from reference TRBV7-2 and TRBJ1-4): GAGVSQSPSNKVTEKGKDVELRCDPISGHTALYWYRQSLGQGLEFLIYFQGNSAPDKSGLPSDRFSAERTGGSVSTLTIQRTQQEDSAVYLCASSPWTGFNEKLFFGSGTQLSVL.

CDR3 protein: CASSSQEGRMNTEAFF. The CDR3 DNA reads TGTGCCAGCAGCTCTCAGGAGGGCAGAATGAACACTGAAGCTTTCTTT. The chain links TRBV7-2 to TRBJ1-1; D not certain. The CDR3 length is 16 residues. CDR1 SGHTA and CDR2 FQGNSA come from the germline V gene. V was shortened by 4 bases and J by 0 bases, with 15 bases between the two germline ends.

This clone was seen once. The CDR3 DNA is TGTGCCAGCGCAGCGGGAGCAGGGGATCCCTACGAGCAGTACTTC. Translation: CASAAGAGDPYEQYF. The chain combines TRBV18 with TRBJ2-7, with 8 positions matching TRBD2. The V gene's germline CDR1 is KGHSH and CDR2 LQKENI. Unmatched junction bases numbered 11, after V lost 8 bases and J lost 2 bases. The length of the CDR3 is 15 residues.

This clone was counted once. The chain employs TRBV14 and TRBJ1-3; the D gene is possibly TRBD1 (5 bases). CDR1 and CDR2 from the germline V gene are SGHDN and FVKESK. Trimming left V 3 bases short and J 2 bases short, with 11 bases between. The CDR3 runs 15 residues. The CDR3 region has the DNA TGTGCCAGCAGCCATTTCAGGGATACTGGAAACACCATATATTTT. Translating gives CASSHFRDTGNTIYF.